Listed below are T cell receptor beta chains from one sample, sequenced in a study of identical twins. TCRdb itself ran the 5' RACE reads through MiXCR, one entry per CDR3 protein. The profile covers about 730,000 distinct CDR3 sequences, with around 20% appearing a single time and over 4% taken by the ten largest. The same sample was also used in a study of T cells expressing NK-cell markers.

What was sequenced was PBMCs. These receptors came from a woman between 18 and 29 years old in good health. CDR3s include the opening cysteine and the closing phenylalanine or tryptophan. Clone size is not always given. Where it is, it says once, few, many or a class for expanded clones.

>-|TRBV20-1|TRBJ2-5
CSAARETQYF
>many|TRBV29-1|TRBJ2-1
CSVERREEFYNEQFF
>few|TRBV9|TRBJ2-7
CASSVGGGDEQYF
>few|TRBV29-1|TRBJ1-1
CSVHLSPGHLNTEAFF
>-|TRBV20-1|TRBJ1-1
CSAWPITNTEAFF
>many|TRBV12-3/TRBV12-4|TRBJ2-7
CASRSTSGGQEQYF
>-|TRBV5-1|TRBJ2-1
CASSLRGSPAYNEQFF
>many|TRBV7-2|TRBJ1-5
CASSLRQATQPQHF
>few|TRBV20-1|TRBJ2-4
CSARDVAKNIQYF
>-|TRBV20-1|TRBJ2-5
CSARRLFQETQYF